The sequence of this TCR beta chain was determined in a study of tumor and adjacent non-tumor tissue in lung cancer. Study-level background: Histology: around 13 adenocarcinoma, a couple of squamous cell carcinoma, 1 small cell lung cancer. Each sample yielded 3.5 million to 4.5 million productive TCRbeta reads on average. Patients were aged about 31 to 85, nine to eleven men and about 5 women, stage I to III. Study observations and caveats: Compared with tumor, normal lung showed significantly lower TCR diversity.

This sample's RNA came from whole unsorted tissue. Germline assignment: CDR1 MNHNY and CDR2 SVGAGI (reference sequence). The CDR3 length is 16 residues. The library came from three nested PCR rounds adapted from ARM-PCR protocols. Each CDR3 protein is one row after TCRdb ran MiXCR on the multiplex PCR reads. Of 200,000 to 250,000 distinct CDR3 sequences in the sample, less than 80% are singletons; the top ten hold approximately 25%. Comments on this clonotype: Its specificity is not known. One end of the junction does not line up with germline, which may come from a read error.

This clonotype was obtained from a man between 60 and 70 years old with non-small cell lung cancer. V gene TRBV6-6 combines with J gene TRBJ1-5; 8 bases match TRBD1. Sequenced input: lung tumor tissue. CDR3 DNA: TGTGCCAGCAACTACACGGACAGGGCAAACAATCTGCCCCAGCATTTT. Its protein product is CASNYTDRANNLPQHF.